This TCR beta chain was retrieved from a study of radiation and T cells in renal cell carcinoma. Time point denoted: blood 2 weeks post-SBRT. This sample's treatment: 15 Gy SBRT to primary tumor, nephrectomy 4 weeks later. V was clipped by 5 bases and J by 3 bases, with 15 bases between them. The CDR3 loop spans 14 amino acids. From germline, CDR1 is SGHTS and CDR2 YDEGEE. Assay: immunoSEQ multiplex PCR; the TCRdb copy retains only in-frame clones and omits some. The sample records 70,000 to 100,000 clones, around 86% being singletons. Regarding this clone: Its antigen remains unidentified.

Study-level findings and limits: Top tumor clonotypes rose in blood 2 weeks post-radiation, then contracted.

The clonotype originates from a woman between 50 and 59 years old with renal cell carcinoma. This chain links TRBV5-8 with TRBJ2-7; possible D gene TRBD2, 7 bases. The sequencing here drew on blood, taken from a patient whose treatment included radiotherapy and nephrectomy. The CDR3 DNA is TGTGCCAGCAGAAAAGGGGGGGGCTTCTACGAGCAGTACTTC. Amino acids: CASRKGGGFYEQYF.